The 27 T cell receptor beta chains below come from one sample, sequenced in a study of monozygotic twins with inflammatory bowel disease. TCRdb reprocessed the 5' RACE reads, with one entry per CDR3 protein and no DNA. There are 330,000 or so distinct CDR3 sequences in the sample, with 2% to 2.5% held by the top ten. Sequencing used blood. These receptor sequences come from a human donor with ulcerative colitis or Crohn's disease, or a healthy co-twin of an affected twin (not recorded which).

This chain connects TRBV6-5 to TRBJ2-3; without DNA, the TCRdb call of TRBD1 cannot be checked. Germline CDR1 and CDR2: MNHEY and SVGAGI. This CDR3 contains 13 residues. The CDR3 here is CATAWGAADTQYF.

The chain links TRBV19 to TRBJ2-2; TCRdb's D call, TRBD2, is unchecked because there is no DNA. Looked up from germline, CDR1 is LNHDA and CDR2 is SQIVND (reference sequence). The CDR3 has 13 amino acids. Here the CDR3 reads CASSRRGPGELFF.

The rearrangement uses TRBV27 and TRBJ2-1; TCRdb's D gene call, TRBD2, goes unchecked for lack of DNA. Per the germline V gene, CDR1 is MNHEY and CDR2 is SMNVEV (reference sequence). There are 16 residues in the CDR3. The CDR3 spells CASNSFLAGVGNEQFF.

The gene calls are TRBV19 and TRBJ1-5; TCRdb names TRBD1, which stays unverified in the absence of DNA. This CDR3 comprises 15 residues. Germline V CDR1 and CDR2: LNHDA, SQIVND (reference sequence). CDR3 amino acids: CASRRTVYSNQPQHF.

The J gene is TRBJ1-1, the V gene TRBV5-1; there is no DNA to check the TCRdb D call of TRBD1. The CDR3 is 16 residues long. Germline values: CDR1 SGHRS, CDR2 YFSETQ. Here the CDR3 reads CAGSLPRAGGQTEAFF.

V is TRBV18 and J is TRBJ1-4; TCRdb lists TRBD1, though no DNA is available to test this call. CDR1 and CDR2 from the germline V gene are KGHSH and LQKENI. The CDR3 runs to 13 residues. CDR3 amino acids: CASSPRPGEKLFF.

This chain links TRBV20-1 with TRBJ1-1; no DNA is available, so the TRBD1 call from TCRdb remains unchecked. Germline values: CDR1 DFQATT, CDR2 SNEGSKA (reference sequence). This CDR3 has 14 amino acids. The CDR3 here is CSARVVRTGEGAFF.

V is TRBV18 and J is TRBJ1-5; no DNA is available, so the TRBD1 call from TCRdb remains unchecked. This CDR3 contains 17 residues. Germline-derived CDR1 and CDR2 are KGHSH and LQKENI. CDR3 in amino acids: CASSPPGTGTSNQPQHF.

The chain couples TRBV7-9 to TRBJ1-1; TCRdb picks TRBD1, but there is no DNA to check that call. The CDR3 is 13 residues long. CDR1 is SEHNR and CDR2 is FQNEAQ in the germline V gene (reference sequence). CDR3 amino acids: CASSVQGATEAFF.

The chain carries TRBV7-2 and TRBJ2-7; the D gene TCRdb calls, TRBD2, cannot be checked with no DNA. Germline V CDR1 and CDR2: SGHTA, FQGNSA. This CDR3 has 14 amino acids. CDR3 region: CASSRTSGRYEQYF.

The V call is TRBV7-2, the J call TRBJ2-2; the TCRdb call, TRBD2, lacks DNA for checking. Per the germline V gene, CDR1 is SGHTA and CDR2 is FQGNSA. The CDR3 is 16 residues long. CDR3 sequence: CASSHSGAGGPGELFF.

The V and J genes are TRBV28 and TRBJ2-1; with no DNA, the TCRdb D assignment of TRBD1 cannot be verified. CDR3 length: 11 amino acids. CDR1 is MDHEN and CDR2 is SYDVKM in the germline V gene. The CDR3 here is CAPRECNEQFF.

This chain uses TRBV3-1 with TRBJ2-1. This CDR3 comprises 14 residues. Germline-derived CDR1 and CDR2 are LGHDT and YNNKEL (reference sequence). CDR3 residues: CASSRGSAYNEQFF.

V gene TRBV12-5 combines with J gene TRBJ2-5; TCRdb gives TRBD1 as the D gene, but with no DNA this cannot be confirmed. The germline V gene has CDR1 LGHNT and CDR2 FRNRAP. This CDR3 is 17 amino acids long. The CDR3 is CASGLVMVGVQGETQYF.

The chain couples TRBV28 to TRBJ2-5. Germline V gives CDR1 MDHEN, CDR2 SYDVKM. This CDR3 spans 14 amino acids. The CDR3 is CASSLVGRQETQYF.

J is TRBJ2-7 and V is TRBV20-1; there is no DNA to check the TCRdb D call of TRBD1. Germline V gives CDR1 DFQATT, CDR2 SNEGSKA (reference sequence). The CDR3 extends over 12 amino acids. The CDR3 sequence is CSVRTDSYEQYF.

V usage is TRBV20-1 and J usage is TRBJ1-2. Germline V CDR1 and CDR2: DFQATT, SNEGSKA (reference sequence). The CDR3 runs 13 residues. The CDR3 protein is CSSEAGLNYGYTF.

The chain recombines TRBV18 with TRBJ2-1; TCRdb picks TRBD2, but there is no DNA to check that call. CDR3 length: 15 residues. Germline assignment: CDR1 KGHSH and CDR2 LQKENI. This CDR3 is CASSPLVSGDNEQFF.

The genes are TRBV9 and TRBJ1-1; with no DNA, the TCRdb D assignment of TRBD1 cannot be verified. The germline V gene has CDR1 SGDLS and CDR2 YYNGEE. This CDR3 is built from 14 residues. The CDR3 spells CASSAQGADTEAFF. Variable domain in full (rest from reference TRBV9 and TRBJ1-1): DSGVTQTPKHLITATGQRVTLRCSPRSGDLSVYWYQQSLDQGLQFLIQYYNGEERAKGNILERFSAQQFPDLHSELNLSSLELGDSALYFCASSAQGADTEAFFGQGTRLTVV.

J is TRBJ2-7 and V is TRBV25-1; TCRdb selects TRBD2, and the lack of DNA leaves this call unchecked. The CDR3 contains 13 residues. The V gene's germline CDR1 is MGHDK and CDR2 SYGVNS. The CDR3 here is CASSDWEAHEQYF.

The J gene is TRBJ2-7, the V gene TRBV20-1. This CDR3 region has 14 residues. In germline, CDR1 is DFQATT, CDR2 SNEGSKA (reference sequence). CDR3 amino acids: CSARQQGAPYEQYF.

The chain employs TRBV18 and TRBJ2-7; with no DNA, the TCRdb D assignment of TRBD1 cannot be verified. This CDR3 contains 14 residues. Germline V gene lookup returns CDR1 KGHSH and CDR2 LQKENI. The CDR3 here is CASSPGGLRTEQYF.

The CDR3: CSAPRTSGALTPYEQYF. The chain uses TRBV20-1 and TRBJ2-7; TCRdb's assignment of TRBD2 cannot be checked, as there is no DNA. Per germline, CDR1 DFQATT and CDR2 SNEGSKA (reference sequence). The CDR3 extends over 17 amino acids.

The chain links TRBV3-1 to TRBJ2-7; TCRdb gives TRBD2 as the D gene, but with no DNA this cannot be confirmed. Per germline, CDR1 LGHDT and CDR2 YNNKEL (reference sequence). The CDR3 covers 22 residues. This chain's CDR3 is CASSPRPYPGLAGGRVTYEQYF.

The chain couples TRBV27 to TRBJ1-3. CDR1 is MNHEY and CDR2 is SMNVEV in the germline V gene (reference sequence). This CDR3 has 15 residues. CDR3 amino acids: CASSPTAFSGNTIYF.

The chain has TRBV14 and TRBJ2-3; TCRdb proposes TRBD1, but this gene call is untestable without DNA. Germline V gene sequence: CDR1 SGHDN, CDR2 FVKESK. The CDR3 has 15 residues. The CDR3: CASSQEVFRGDTQYF.

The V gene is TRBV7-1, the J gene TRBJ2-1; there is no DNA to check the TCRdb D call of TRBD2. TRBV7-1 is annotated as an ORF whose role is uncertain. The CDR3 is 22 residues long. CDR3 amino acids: CASSSGQSRFHVTSGGYNEQFF.